The rows below give T cell receptor beta chains drawn from one sample of a study of cytomegalovirus exposure and HLA in healthy donors. TCRdb's copy holds only in-frame clones and misses some; the assay was immunoSEQ multiplex PCR. The sample records approximately 95,000 clones, approximately 72% being singletons. Sequenced sample: PBMCs. The source is a man between 18 and 35 years old in good health and CMV-seropositive. Both conserved end residues are part of each CDR3. The order of the fields is J gene, V gene, CDR3 protein.

>TRBJ2-7|TRBV27
CASSFLTGGPPGEQYF
>TRBJ1-2|TRBV19
CASSPTGGAGYGYTF
>TRBJ2-1|TRBV7-3
CASSPGRGGLYNEQFF
>TRBJ2-3|TRBV27
CASIGTSGGLSTDTQYF
>TRBJ2-7|TRBV27
CASSSSGLAGNYEQYF
>TRBJ2-7|TRBV2
CASSEFRDRGYEQYF
>TRBJ1-6|TRBV2
CAGKTGNYNSPLHF
>TRBJ1-1|TRBV5-1
CASSWKDRNTEAFF
>TRBJ2-1|TRBV28
CASSLWGQGADEQFF
>TRBJ2-7|TRBV4-1
CASSQDAGFLSYEQYF
>TRBJ2-1|TRBV14
CASSPRGGFSYNEQFF
>TRBJ2-7|TRBV6-5
CASSYRQGYEQYF
>TRBJ2-1|TRBV5-1
CASSLTTSMDEQFF
>TRBJ1-6|TRBV7-8
CASSVSRDSPIVHF
>TRBJ1-2|TRBV9
CASSVESRVNYGYTF
>TRBJ2-5|TRBV28
CASRRTSGGGTQYF
>TRBJ1-1|TRBV28
CASSLFFTEAFF
>TRBJ1-2|TRBV27
CASSYRGAIYGYTF
>TRBJ1-4|TRBV15
CATSKPTDGSQEKLFF
>TRBJ2-7|TRBV6-1
CASSEATERIYEQYF
>TRBJ1-1|TRBV28
CASSLVRANTEAFF
>TRBJ2-1|TRBV30
CAWSLAKLAGGDEQFF
>TRBJ1-2|TRBV7-8
CASSLDGGYTF
>TRBJ2-6|TRBV28
CASSGTGDHSGANVLTF
>TRBJ2-3|TRBV6-5
CASNIRAGGTDTQYF
>TRBJ1-2|TRBV29-1
CSVNRDTNYGYTF
>TRBJ2-1|TRBV29-1
CSVEGGQGMEDEQFF
>TRBJ1-1|TRBV9
CASSPLGRGGAFF
>TRBJ2-7|TRBV18
CASSPLGTGSTLGEQYF
>TRBJ2-5|TRBV5-1
CASSFGGGTQETQYF
>TRBJ1-2|TRBV6-1
CASKAGFSYGYTF
>TRBJ1-1|TRBV2
CASSVSIGAGSLGAFF
>TRBJ2-1|TRBV15
CATSRKGGGPDEQFF
>TRBJ2-7|TRBV10-3
CAISAPGQGSHEQYF
>TRBJ2-7|TRBV7-8
CASSLGQGAYEQYF
>TRBJ1-1|TRBV30
CAWSVDRDTEAFF
>TRBJ1-2|TRBV28
CASTQGAPVGGYTF
>TRBJ2-3|TRBV5-1
CASSSQGERTDTQYF
>TRBJ2-3|TRBV15
CATSRSGLAGGTDTQYF
>TRBJ2-5|TRBV27
CASRQQETQYF
>TRBJ1-1|TRBV29-1
CSVEAGTRNTEAFF
>TRBJ2-5|TRBV19
CASSSSTGKTQYF
>TRBJ1-2|TRBV5-6
CASSLGGDTNYGYTF
>TRBJ2-7|TRBV21-1
CASSASGPSSYEQYF
>TRBJ1-1|TRBV19
CASSIGDRRTEAFF
>TRBJ1-2|TRBV30
CAYQGSGYTF
>TRBJ1-1|TRBV7-8
CASSPGQMVVTEAFF
>TRBJ2-1|TRBV7-3
CASSSGQSSYNEQFF
>TRBJ2-1|TRBV6-4
CASSDSGAGPTGQFF
>TRBJ1-6|TRBV2
CASSESGFSYNSPLHF
>TRBJ1-5|TRBV6-1
CASSPGQGLYQPQHF
>TRBJ1-2|TRBV28
CASSPQDYGYTF
>TRBJ1-5|TRBV5-7
CASSQNQPQHF
>TRBJ2-3|TRBV6-5
CASSDLDVADTQYF
>TRBJ2-1|TRBV7-2
CASSPTSGRNEQFF